What follows are 30 T cell receptor beta chains derived from one specimen sequenced in a study of read filtering for tumor transcriptome and immune sequencing. This library used approximately 0.4 ug RNA and molecular barcoded adaptors spanning alpha/delta and beta/gamma chains. TCRdb processed the reads anew with MiXCR; each CDR3 protein has one entry. The table includes about 130,000 distinct CDR3 sequences, 10% to 15% detected once. Sequenced: a population of CD138-negative cells sorted from bone marrow. The source of these receptors is a donor at least 40 years old with multiple myeloma.

This clonotype has ten or more counts. The V gene is TRBV12-3 or TRBV12-4, the J gene TRBJ2-1; D gene unclear. V was shortened by 5 bases and J by 3 bases, with 5 bases between the two germline ends. The CDR3 covers 12 residues. This chain's CDR3 is CASSAGYNEQFF. The CDR3 DNA reads TGTGCCAGCAGTGCCGGCTACAATGAGCAGTTCTTC.

This clonotype has just a few counts. The gene calls are TRBV12-3 or TRBV12-4 and TRBJ2-3; TRBD2 aligns across 7 bases. The length of the CDR3 is 16 residues. V shed 3 bases, J shed 0 bases, and the junction held 6 bases outside the gene matches. CDR3: CASSFGGSGSTDTQYF. Written as DNA, the CDR3 is TGTGCCAGCAGTTTCGGCGGGAGCGGGAGCACAGATACGCAGTATTTT.

This clonotype was recorded at least ten times. V and J are TRBV12-5 and TRBJ2-5; D may correspond to TRBD1 or TRBD2 (5 bases each). The V end lost 1 base, the J end lost 5 bases, and 14 bases lay between the germline ends. The CDR3 is 15 amino acids. Germline loops: CDR1 LGHNT, CDR2 FRNRAP. As DNA, the CDR3 is TGTGCTAGTGGTTTGGACCCAGGGACCGGGGAGACCCAGTACTTC. Translating it yields CASGLDPGTGETQYF.

The sample holds a few counts of this clonotype. A much bigger clone sits one base away, suggesting this may be a read error. V gene TRBV12-3 or TRBV12-4 combines with J gene TRBJ2-6; no firm D call. The CDR3 covers 15 residues. CDR3 amino acids: CGSSFTGSGANVLTF. CDR3 DNA: TGTGGCAGCAGTTTTACCGGTTCTGGGGCCAACGTCCTGACTTTC.

This clonotype showed up many times. The V gene is TRBV20-1, the J gene TRBJ1-1; the D is unclear. Germline CDR1 reads DFQATT; CDR2 reads SNEGSKA (reference sequence). Deletions cut 2 bases from V and 5 bases from J, with 9 bases between. The CDR3 loop spans 12 amino acids. The CDR3 DNA sequence: TGCAGTGCTAGACTAGTAGGGACTGAAGCTTTCTTT. The encoded protein is CSARLVGTEAFF.

This clonotype was counted between two and nine times. This chain uses TRBV30 with TRBJ2-7; D is ambiguous. The CDR3 consists of 13 residues. The germline V and J ends were trimmed by 3 bases and 7 bases, with 16 bases remaining between them. CDR1 and CDR2 (germline): GTSNPN, SVGIG (reference sequence). CDR3 protein: CAWSEYTGAEQYF. DNA of the CDR3: TGTGCCTGGAGCGAATACACGGGCGCGGAGCAGTACTTC. The full variable domain, with the rest looked up from reference TRBV30 and TRBJ2-7, is SQTIHQWPATLVQPVGSPLSLECTVEGTSNPNLYWYRQAAGRGLQLLFYSVGIGQISSEVPQNLSASRPQDRQFILSSKKLLLSDSGFYLCAWSEYTGAEQYFGPGTRLTVT.

The table lists this clonotype with many counts. The chain is built from TRBV20-1 and TRBJ2-1, with D possibly TRBD1 on 7 matching bases. The germline CDR1 and CDR2 sequences are DFQATT and SNEGSKA (reference sequence). The length of the CDR3 is 16 residues. The V end lost 7 bases, the J end lost 1 base, and 20 bases lay between the germline ends. CDR3 loop: CSVTGDQGGSYNEQFF. In DNA form, the CDR3 reads TGCAGTGTTACCGGAGATCAGGGGGGTTCCTACAATGAGCAGTTCTTC.

With respect to this clonotype: A much larger clone lies one base from this, so it may be a read error. The chain recombines TRBV10-3 with TRBJ2-3, with D possibly called TRBD1 or TRBD2 (5 bases each). The CDR3 spans 15 residues. Germline CDR1 and CDR2: ENHRY and SYGVKD. Trimming removed 0 bases from V and 0 bases from J, with 7 bases in between. As DNA, the CDR3 is TGTGCCATCAGTGAGTCGGGGACGAGCACAGATACGCAGTATTTT. Encoded protein: CAISESGTSTDTQYF.

This clonotype was seen many times. The CDR3 DNA sequence: TGTGCCAGCAGTTCACTAGCGGAGAGCTCCTACGAGCAGTACTTC. It encodes CASSSLAESSYEQYF. V is TRBV28 and J is TRBJ2-7, with 8 bases lining up with TRBD2. CDR3 length: 15 residues. V shed 4 bases, J shed 0 bases, and the junction held 5 bases outside the gene matches. Germline loops: CDR1 MDHEN, CDR2 SYDVKM.

This clonotype was observed a handful of times. A much larger clone sits a single nucleotide away, making a read error possible. This CDR3 fails to terminate in the conserved phenylalanine or tryptophan, so it likely reflects a read error. V gene TRBV20-1 combines with J gene TRBJ2-7; TRBD1 aligns across 10 bases. Trimming cost V 3 bases and J 1 base; bases outside gene matches: 6. CDR1 and CDR2 (germline): DFQATT, SNEGSKA (reference sequence). The CDR3 covers 15 residues. The CDR3 sequence is CSASTGDRGSYEQYS. CDR3 coding DNA: TGCAGTGCTAGTACTGGGGACAGGGGATCCTACGAGCAGTACTCC.

This clonotype was observed at least ten times. The chain has TRBV4-1 and TRBJ2-2; D is unresolved. The CDR3 loop spans 15 amino acids. V lost 3 bases and J 3 bases, leaving 11 bases between the germline ends. Germline values: CDR1 MGHRA, CDR2 YSYEKL. The CDR3 is CASSQRWGYTGELFF. The DNA of the CDR3 is TGCGCCAGCAGCCAGCGGTGGGGATACACCGGGGAGCTGTTTTTT.

Details on this clonotype: Being one base from a much bigger clone, this may be a read error. The conserved phenylalanine or tryptophan is not found at the CDR3 terminus, so this likely reflects a read error. The rearrangement uses TRBV7-9 and TRBJ1-1, with D possibly TRBD1 on 5 matching bases. The CDR3 has 11 amino acids. V lost 6 bases to trimming and J lost 10 bases, with 12 bases between them. The V gene's germline CDR1 is SEHNR and CDR2 FQNEAQ (reference sequence). The CDR3 is CASSSEGRAFL. The DNA for the CDR3 is TGTGCCAGCAGTTCCGAGGGACGAGCTTTCCTT.

J is TRBJ2-1 and V is TRBV29-1; D is possibly TRBD2 (5 bases). The CDR3 has 13 residues. The V gene's germline CDR1 is SQVTM and CDR2 ANQGSEA. The CDR3 spells CRARIEGDNEQFF. The CDR3 DNA sequence: TGCAGGGCGCGGATCGAGGGCGACAATGAGCAGTTCTTC.

This clonotype was detected many times. This sequence joins TRBV5-1 and TRBJ2-1, with 10 bases aligning to TRBD2. CDR3 size: 14 residues. Unmatched junction bases numbered 3, after V lost 4 bases and J lost 5 bases. Germline CDR1 and CDR2: SGHRS and YFSETQ. The CDR3 sequence: CASSGGTSDNEQFF. The CDR3 nucleotides read TGCGCCAGCAGCGGCGGGACTAGCGACAATGAGCAGTTCTTC.

This clonotype was recorded at least ten times. The chain employs TRBV12-3 or TRBV12-4 and TRBJ1-4, with D uncertain. V was trimmed by 5 bases and J by 8 bases, leaving 15 bases between them. CDR3 length: 14 residues. CDR3 sequence: CASSPRPSGEKLFF. CDR3 coding DNA: TGTGCCAGCAGTCCCCGACCGAGTGGGGAAAAACTGTTTTTT.

This clonotype has a count of ten or more. CDR3 in DNA: TGTGCCAGCAGTTTAGCTCTAGCGGGAGTCGCATACGAGCAGTACTTC. Amino acid sequence: CASSLALAGVAYEQYF. The V call is TRBV12-3 or TRBV12-4, the J call TRBJ2-7; TRBD2 matches 10 bases. The trim removed 0 bases at V and 4 bases at J, leaving 6 bases unmatched. The CDR3 spans 16 residues.

This clonotype was counted many times. CDR3: CASSSRTARNNEQFF. The CDR3 nucleotides are TGTGCCAGCAGCTCAAGGACAGCTAGAAACAATGAGCAGTTCTTC. V and J are TRBV7-9 and TRBJ2-1, with D possibly TRBD1 on 6 matching bases. Germline CDR1 is SEHNR and CDR2 is FQNEAQ (reference sequence). Trimming left V 4 bases short and J 5 bases short, with 15 bases between. This CDR3 spans 15 amino acids.

This clonotype was picked up many times. V gene TRBV20-1 combines with J gene TRBJ2-7; 7 nucleotides align to TRBD2. CDR3 length equals 13 residues. Germline V gives CDR1 DFQATT, CDR2 SNEGSKA (reference sequence). The V segment lost 6 bases and the J segment 2 bases; nucleotides outside the gene matches: 7. CDR3 protein: CSAIGRTTYEQYF. The CDR3 DNA is TGCAGTGCGATCGGGAGGACCACCTACGAGCAGTACTTC.

Details on this clonotype: At one boundary the junction diverges from the germline segment, which might be a read error. The J gene is TRBJ2-3, the V gene TRBV19, with 9 bases lining up with TRBD2. There are 16 residues in the CDR3. CDR1 and CDR2 (germline): LNHDA, SQIVND (reference sequence). CDR3 nucleotide sequence: TGTACCAGTAGTAGTCAGTTTAGCGGGGGAACAGATACGCAGTATTTT. Encoded protein: CTSSSQFSGGTDTQYF.

This clonotype was recorded many times. This chain links TRBV20-1 with TRBJ1-1, with D possibly matching TRBD1 (5 bases). From germline, CDR1 is DFQATT and CDR2 SNEGSKA (reference sequence). The CDR3 has 12 amino acids. V gave up 6 bases and J gave up 6 bases, with 14 bases separating them. CDR3 DNA sequence: TGCAGTGCCCCGGGACGGTCGGCTGAAGCTTTCTTT. It is translated as CSAPGRSAEAFF.

This clonotype has more than one count but fewer than ten. With a much larger clone just one base away, this may be a read error. The chain combines TRBV3-1 with TRBJ2-7; D perhaps matches TRBD1 (6 bases). The CDR3 contains 15 residues. Trimming cost V 6 bases and J 4 bases, with 19 bases left between them. Germline lookup yields CDR1 LGHDT and CDR2 YNNKEL (reference sequence). CDR3 nucleotide sequence: TGTGCCAGCAGTCCAAAAGGGGGAGCAGGGTACGAGCAGTACTTC. Amino acids: CASSPKGGAGYEQYF.

This clonotype was seen many times. The CDR3 sequence: CASSGGTGMYSNQPQHF. The CDR3 bases are TGTGCCAGCAGTGGCGGGACAGGGATGTATAGCAATCAGCCCCAGCATTTT. The chain combines TRBV6-1 with TRBJ1-5; 9 nucleotides line up with TRBD1. Germline V gene sequence: CDR1 MNHNS, CDR2 SASEGT. V lost 4 bases, J lost 0 bases, and 7 bases stayed unmatched. The CDR3 spans 17 residues.

This clonotype has ten or more counts. The chain carries TRBV24-1 and TRBJ1-1; 8 bases agree with TRBD1. This CDR3 has 15 amino acids. CDR1 KGHDR and CDR2 SFDVKD come from the germline V gene. V shed 4 bases, J shed 3 bases, and the junction held 6 bases outside the gene matches. The CDR3 protein is CATSDAGTGDTEAFF. The CDR3 DNA is TGTGCCACCAGTGACGCCGGGACAGGAGACACTGAAGCTTTCTTT.

This clonotype has a handful of counts. The CDR3 ends on some other residue instead of the conserved phenylalanine or tryptophan, so this is likely a read error. No DNA is shown, since the ends of the CDR3 on it are uncertain; the CDR3 is the one TCRdb lists. This chain's CDR3 is CASSPGQNYERYL. The chain carries TRBV11-2 and TRBJ2-7; the table assigns TRBD1, which was not confirmed against the DNA. Both ends counted, the CDR3 spans 13 residues. CDR1 and CDR2 from the germline V gene are SGHAT and FQNNGV.

This clonotype has a count of ten or more. J is TRBJ1-5 and V is TRBV5-1, with 10 bases aligning to TRBD1. This CDR3 contains 16 residues. The germline V gene encodes CDR1 SGHRS and CDR2 YFSETQ. The J segment lost 3 bases and the V segment lost 4 bases, leaving 7 bases of the junction unmatched. For the CDR3, the DNA is TGCGCCAGCAGCCTGTCAGGGACAGGGGCCAATCAGCCCCAGCATTTT. Translating it yields CASSLSGTGANQPQHF. The variable domain in full, with the rest retrieved from reference TRBV5-1 and TRBJ1-5, is KAGVTQTPRYLIKTRGQQVTLSCSPISGHRSVSWYQQTPGQGLQFLFEYFSETQRNKGNFPGRFSGRQFSNSRSEMNVSTLELGDSALYLCASSLSGTGANQPQHFGDGTRLSIL.

This clonotype appeared once. Since a much larger clone is just one base distant, this may be a read error. The chain links TRBV12-3 or TRBV12-4 to TRBJ1-1, with 7 bases lining up with TRBD1. CDR3 size: 15 residues. CDR3 in amino acids: CAGSSMGQMNTEAFF. In nucleotides, the CDR3 is TGTGCCGGCAGTTCAATGGGACAGATGAACACTGAAGCTTTCTTT.

A note on this clonotype: Being one base from a much bigger clone, this may be a read error. This rearrangement joins TRBV11-2 to TRBJ2-6; D assignment may be TRBD1 or TRBD2 (5 bases each). CDR1 is SGHAT, CDR2 FQNNGV, per germline. This CDR3 has 16 residues. CDR3 loop: CASSFQAGAGANALTF. The DNA of the CDR3 is TGTGCCAGCAGCTTCCAGGCCGGGGCCGGGGCCAACGCCCTGACTTTC. Using reference TRBV11-2 and TRBJ2-6 for the parts outside the CDR3, the full variable domain is EAGVAQSPRYKIIEKRQSVAFWCNPISGHATLYWYQQILGQGPKLLIQFQNNGVVDDSQLPKDRFSAERLKGVDSTLKIQPAKLEDSAVYLCASSFQAGAGANALTFGAGSRLTVL.

In this sample, this clonotype turned up many times. V usage is TRBV5-1 and J usage is TRBJ2-5; possible D gene TRBD1, 5 bases. With 0 bases removed from V and 2 bases from J, the gap between germline ends came to 11 bases. The CDR3 is 15 residues long. Germline CDR1 is SGHRS and CDR2 is YFSETQ. CDR3 sequence: CASSLGGQGQETQYF. The CDR3 region has the DNA TGCGCCAGCAGCTTGGGTGGACAAGGACAAGAGACCCAGTACTTC.

This clonotype was detected ten times or more. The V and J genes are TRBV5-1 and TRBJ2-5; D gene ambiguous. The length of the CDR3 is 12 residues. Germline V gene sequence: CDR1 SGHRS, CDR2 YFSETQ. The V end was cut by 4 bases, the J end by 1 base, with 5 bases between. As DNA, the CDR3 is TGCGCCAGCAGCGCAGGCCAAGAGACCCAGTACTTC. Its protein product is CASSAGQETQYF.

The table lists this clonotype with many counts. This chain links TRBV12-3 or TRBV12-4 with TRBJ2-1, with 11 bases that match TRBD2. The CDR3 totals 14 residues. Losses at the gene ends were 6 bases for V and 6 bases for J; bases not matched to a gene: 4. This CDR3 reads CASSRTSGSNEQFF. CDR3 bases: TGTGCCAGCAGCCGCACTAGCGGGAGCAATGAGCAGTTCTTC.